This paragraph covers one T cell receptor (beta chain) sequence. The germline V gene encodes CDR1 WSHSY and CDR2 SAAADI. The CDR3 consists of 13 residues. Losses at the gene ends were 6 bases for V and 1 base for J; bases not matched to a gene: 0. This entry is derived from a study of blood T cell repertoires in COVID-19. Study information: In each case, the material was cDNA or gDNA derived from T cells, B-cell-depleted T cells, or PBMCs.

This table comes from immunoSEQ multiplex PCR, and its TCRdb copy is limited to in-frame clones, with some not included. The table has approximately 350,000 clones, about 90% seen once. The specimen sequenced was PBMCs or T cells enriched from blood (not recorded which). This chain uses TRBV10-2 with TRBJ2-3, with 8 positions matching TRBD1. The clonotype comes from a woman in her 30s who had recovered from COVID-19. CDR3 residues: CASRGQGTDTQYF. The CDR3, as DNA: TGCGCCAGCAGGGGACAGGGCACAGATACGCAGTATTTT.